This T cell receptor (beta chain) was captured by sequencing in a study of T cell repertoires in cytomegalovirus infection. For the study at large: Both recently identified HLA-C-restricted and well-studied HLA-B-restricted CMV epitopes were used in the study. The public TCR beta signatures pointed to both CMV infection and matching HLA type. Study outcomes and limitations: Clonotypes of TCR beta that were HLA-C-restricted and CMV-specific dominated the ex vivo response. There were carriers of CMV plus the relevant HLA, and cumulative public TCR beta family frequency identified them.

TCRdb recomputed calls from the reads with MiXCR, one row per CDR3 protein. This sample yields 200,000 or so distinct CDR3 sequences, of which 35% to 40% are seen a single time; approximately 60% belongs to the top ten. This clonotype has more than one count but fewer than ten. Its antigen is still unknown. The source was CD8+ T cells from cultured PBMCs, collected from culture after CMV antigen stimulation. This clonotype was obtained from a human donor in good health (CMV status not recorded). Some clones in this sample may be carry-over from other donors' samples.

DNA of the CDR3: TGTGCCAGCAGCTTACTTACAGGGGGCTACACCTTC. It translates to CASSLLTGGYTF. The V gene is TRBV7-2, the J gene TRBJ1-2, with D possibly TRBD1 on 6 matching bases. CDR3 length equals 12 residues. The germline V and J ends were trimmed by 2 bases and 8 bases, with 9 bases remaining between them. Germline-derived CDR1 and CDR2 are SGHTA and FQGNSA.